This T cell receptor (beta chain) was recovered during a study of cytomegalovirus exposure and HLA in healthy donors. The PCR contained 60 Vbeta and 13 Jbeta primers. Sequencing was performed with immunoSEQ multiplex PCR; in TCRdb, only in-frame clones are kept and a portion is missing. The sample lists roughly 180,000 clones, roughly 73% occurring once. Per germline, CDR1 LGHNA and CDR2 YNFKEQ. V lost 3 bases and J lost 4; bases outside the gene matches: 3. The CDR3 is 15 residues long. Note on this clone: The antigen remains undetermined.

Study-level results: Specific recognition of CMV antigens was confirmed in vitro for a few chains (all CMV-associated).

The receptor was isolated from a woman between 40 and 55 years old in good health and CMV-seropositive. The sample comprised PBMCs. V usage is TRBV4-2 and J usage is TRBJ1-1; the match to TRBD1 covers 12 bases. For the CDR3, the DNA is TGTGCCAGCAGCCAGGGGACAGGGGGCATCACTGAAGCTTTCTTT. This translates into CASSQGTGGITEAFF.